These 12 T cell receptor beta chains were all obtained from the same sample, sequenced in a study of shared clonotypes between healthy human individuals (dated by TCRdb to between 2020 and 2021). CD8 naive samples were CD45RO-negative cells positively selected for CCR7, giving a CD45RA+CCR7+ population that excluded TemRA cells. Library preparation used the immunoSEQ multiplex PCR assay. Held by TCRdb, this immuneACCESS table contains in-frame sequences only and omits some clones. Under half of the omission traces to an unresolved V gene where checked; the cause of the rest is unknown. The sample table holds hundreds of thousands of clones, of which about 91% were seen once. Together, the top ten hold roughly 24% of the sample. The sequenced sample was naive CD8+ T cells sorted from blood. Interpreted using the paper, the cell subset or site label stands for: CD45RA+CCR7+. These receptors all come from a man aged 30 to 45 in good health.

The chain uses TRBV7-3 and TRBJ2-2; 7 bases match TRBD2. Trimming took 5 bases from V and 3 from J; bases not matched to a gene: 12. Germline CDR1 reads SGHTA; CDR2 reads FQGTGA. The CDR3 sequence is 17 residues long. CDR3 sequence: CASSPGSAGVDTGELFF. In DNA form, the CDR3 reads TGTGCCAGCAGCCCAGGGAGTGCGGGAGTTGACACCGGGGAGCTGTTTTTT.

In this sample, this clone turned up once. This rearrangement joins TRBV27 to TRBJ2-7, with 13 nucleotides matching TRBD2. CDR3 length: 16 amino acids. V lost 5 bases to trimming and J lost 3 bases; unmatched junction nucleotides: 7. Germline V gene sequence: CDR1 MNHEY, CDR2 SMNVEV (reference sequence). The CDR3 region has the DNA TGTGCCAGCAGTCCGGGACTAGCGGGAATACTCTACGAGCAGTACTTC. Its translation is CASSPGLAGILYEQYF.

The sample holds one count of this clone. The chain couples TRBV27 to TRBJ1-4; D remains ambiguous. V dropped 5 bases and J dropped 0 bases, with 16 bases sitting between them. CDR1 and CDR2 (germline): MNHEY, SMNVEV (reference sequence). This CDR3 comprises 17 residues. Written as DNA, the CDR3 is TGTGCCAGCAGTCCTTCGGTCGCTGGGGCAACTAATGAAAAACTGTTTTTT. Translating it yields CASSPSVAGATNEKLFF. The full variable domain, rest sourced from reference TRBV27 and TRBJ1-4, is EAQVTQNPRYLITVTGKKLTVTCSQNMNHEYMSWYRQDPGLGLRQIYYSMNVEVTDKGDVPEGYKVSRKEKRNFPLILESPSPNQTSLYFCASSPSVAGATNEKLFFGSGTQLSVL.

This sequence joins TRBV27 and TRBJ1-1; 7 bases agree with TRBD1. This CDR3 spans 15 amino acids. Germline lookup yields CDR1 MNHEY and CDR2 SMNVEV (reference sequence). With 4 bases clipped from V and 5 bases from J, the junction kept 10 bases outside the gene matches. The CDR3 DNA sequence: TGTGCCAGCAGTTCTGCGACAGGGATTGGGACTGAAGCTTTCTTT. Translation gives CASSSATGIGTEAFF.

The genes are TRBV7-9 and TRBJ2-5; D is perhaps TRBD2 (5 bases). V lost 1 base and J lost 5, with 11 bases in between. This CDR3 is built from 14 residues. In germline, CDR1 is SEHNR, CDR2 FQNEAQ (reference sequence). The CDR3 loop is CASSLESGMETQYF. The CDR3 nucleotides read TGTGCCAGCAGCTTAGAGTCGGGAATGGAGACCCAGTACTTC.

J is TRBJ2-7 and V is TRBV19; 9 nucleotides agree with TRBD2. CDR3 length equals 15 residues. Germline CDR1 LNHDA, CDR2 SQIVND (reference sequence). The trim removed 5 bases at V and 3 bases at J, leaving 8 bases unmatched. CDR3 DNA sequence: TGTGCCAGTAGTGCTGTTCGAGCGGGAGGCTACGAGCAGTACTTC. As protein: CASSAVRAGGYEQYF.

This CDR3 is CASSPRDAPYEQYF. CDR3 bases: TGTGCCAGCAGCCCAAGGGACGCTCCCTACGAGCAGTACTTC. The chain carries TRBV11-3 and TRBJ2-7; D might be TRBD1 or TRBD2, each matching 5 bases. There are 14 residues in the CDR3. The V end was cut by 5 bases, the J end by 2 bases, with 13 bases between. Germline V gene data show CDR1 as SGHNT and CDR2 as YENEEA.

J is TRBJ2-7 and V is TRBV11-2; no reliable D call. Trimming pared 6 bases from V and 1 base from J, leaving 10 bases between. This CDR3 has 13 amino acids. Germline values: CDR1 SGHAT, CDR2 FQNNGV. CDR3 DNA sequence: TGTGCCAGCAGGCCACTGGGGTCCTACGAGCAGTACTTC. This sequence encodes CASRPLGSYEQYF.

CDR3 sequence (DNA): TGCGCCAGCAGCCAGGTCGACGGGGGCGTTTGGTACGAGCAGTACTTC. Its translation is CASSQVDGGVWYEQYF. The chain carries TRBV4-1 and TRBJ2-7; D is possibly TRBD1 or TRBD2 (6 bases each). V lost 3 bases, J lost 4 bases, and 19 bases lay in between. Per germline, CDR1 MGHRA and CDR2 YSYEKL. This CDR3 has 16 amino acids.

V gene TRBV28 combines with J gene TRBJ2-6; 16 positions match TRBD2. The CDR3 loop spans 20 amino acids. The trim removed 1 base at V and 0 bases at J, leaving 3 bases unmatched. CDR1 MDHEN and CDR2 SYDVKM come from the germline V gene. CDR3 DNA: TGTGCCAGCAGTTTATATGGGACTAGCGGGAGGGCCTCTGGGGCCAACGTCCTGACTTTC. Encoded protein: CASSLYGTSGRASGANVLTF. Looking up the rest from reference TRBV28 and TRBJ2-6 gives the full variable domain: DVKVTQSSRYLVKRTGEKVFLECVQDMDHENMFWYRQDPGLGLRLIYFSYDVKMKEKGDIPEGYSVSREKKERFSLILESASTNQTSMYLCASSLYGTSGRASGANVLTFGAGSRLTVL.

V gene TRBV5-8 combines with J gene TRBJ2-7; no clear D gene. The ends were cut back, 4 bases at V and 2 bases at J, with 7 bases in the middle. Germline V gene sequence: CDR1 SGHTS, CDR2 YDEGEE. This CDR3 comprises 12 residues. The CDR3 sequence: CASSPRAYEQYF. The CDR3 DNA sequence: TGTGCCAGCAGCCCTAGGGCCTACGAGCAGTACTTC.

The chain couples TRBV5-4 to TRBJ1-1; 9 nucleotides agree with TRBD1. CDR3 length: 16 residues. Germline V gives CDR1 SGHNT, CDR2 YYREEE (reference sequence). V dropped 2 bases and J dropped 4; count of bases not matched to a gene: 9. DNA of the CDR3: TGTGCCAGCAGCTTAGCTGGACAGGGGTGGAGCACTGAAGCTTTCTTT. It is translated as CASSLAGQGWSTEAFF.